The T cell receptor (beta chain) under discussion was sequenced for a study of blood T cell repertoires in COVID-19. Study in general: Specimens from acute and convalescent COVID-19 originated in the United States, Italy and Spain.

This CDR3 has 15 amino acids. The germline V gene encodes CDR1 LNHDA and CDR2 SQIVND (reference sequence). Trimming pared 4 bases from V and 4 bases from J, leaving 13 bases between. This clone appeared a single time. In the original analysis: From reference gene primer amplification, estimates of nucleated cell counts were derived. Measured with immunoSEQ multiplex PCR; TCRdb has only the in-frame clones, and not every one. V and J calls plus clone size are reproduced from that table; the DNA served to infer D and trimming. The sample shows about 140,000 clones, 88% of them seen only once. The rearrangement joins TRBV19 to TRBJ2-2, with a tentative D call TRBD1 (6 bases). Sequenced input: peripheral blood. The sequence came from a man between 60 and 75 years old with active or convalescent COVID-19. CDR3 DNA: TGTGCCAGTAGTAAAACGTCGACAGGCACCGGGGAGCTGTTTTTT. Its protein product is CASSKTSTGTGELFF.